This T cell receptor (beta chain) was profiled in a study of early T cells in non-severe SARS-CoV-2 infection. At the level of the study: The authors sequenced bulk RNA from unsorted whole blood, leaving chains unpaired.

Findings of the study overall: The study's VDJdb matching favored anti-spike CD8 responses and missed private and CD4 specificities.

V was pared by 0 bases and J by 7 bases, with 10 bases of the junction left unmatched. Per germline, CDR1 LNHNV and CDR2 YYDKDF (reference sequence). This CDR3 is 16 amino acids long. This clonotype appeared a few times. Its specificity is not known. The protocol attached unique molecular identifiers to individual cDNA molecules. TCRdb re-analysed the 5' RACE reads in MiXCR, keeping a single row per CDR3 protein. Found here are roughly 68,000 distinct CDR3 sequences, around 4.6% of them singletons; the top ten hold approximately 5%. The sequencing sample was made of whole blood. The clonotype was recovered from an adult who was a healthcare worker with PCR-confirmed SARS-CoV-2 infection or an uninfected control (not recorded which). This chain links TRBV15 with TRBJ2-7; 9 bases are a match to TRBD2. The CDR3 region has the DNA TGTGCCACCAGCAGAGATCTAGTAGCGGGGGCGGGTGAGCAGTACTTC. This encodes CATSRDLVAGAGEQYF. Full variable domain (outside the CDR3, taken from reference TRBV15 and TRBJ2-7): DAMVIQNPRYQVTQFGKPVTLSCSQTLNHNVMYWYQQKSSQAPKLLFHYYDKDFNNEADTPDNFQSRRPNTSFCFLDIRSPGLGDTAMYLCATSRDLVAGAGEQYFGPGTRLTVT.